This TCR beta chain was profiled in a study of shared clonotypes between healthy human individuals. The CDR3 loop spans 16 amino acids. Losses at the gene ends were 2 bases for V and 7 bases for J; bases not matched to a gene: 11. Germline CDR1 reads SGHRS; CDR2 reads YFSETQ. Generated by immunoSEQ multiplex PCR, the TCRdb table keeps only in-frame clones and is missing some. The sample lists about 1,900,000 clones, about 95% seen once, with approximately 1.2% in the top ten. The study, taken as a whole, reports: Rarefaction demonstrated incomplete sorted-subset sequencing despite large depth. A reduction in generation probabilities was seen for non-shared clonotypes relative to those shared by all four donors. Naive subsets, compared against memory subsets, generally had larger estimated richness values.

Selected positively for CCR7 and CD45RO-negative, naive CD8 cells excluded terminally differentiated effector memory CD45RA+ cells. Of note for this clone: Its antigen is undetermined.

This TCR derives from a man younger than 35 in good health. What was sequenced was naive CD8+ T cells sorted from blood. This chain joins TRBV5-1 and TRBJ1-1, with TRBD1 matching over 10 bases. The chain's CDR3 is CASSFSSRTGGIEAFF. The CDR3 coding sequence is TGCGCCAGCAGCTTCTCCTCGAGGACAGGGGGAATTGAAGCTTTCTTT.